The rows below give T cell receptor beta chains drawn from one sample of a study of blood T cell repertoires in COVID-19. TCRdb's copy holds only in-frame clones and misses some; the assay was immunoSEQ multiplex PCR. Among 78,000 or so clones, about 83% were seen once, and the ten largest hold 5.5% to 7.5%. Sequenced: peripheral blood. All receptors come from a woman aged 60 to 75 with acute or convalescent COVID-19. CDR3s include the opening cysteine and the closing phenylalanine or tryptophan. D genes are given only for firm matches. A clone size is listed for some rows: how often the clone was seen (once, few, many), or a class if it is expanded.

D gene	V gene	clone size	J gene	CDR3 DNA	CDR3 protein
.	TRBV19	.	TRBJ2-7	TGTGCCAGTAGTATAGGGGGCTGGTCCTACGAGCAGTACTTC	CASSIGGWSYEQYF
TRBD1	TRBV5-1	once	TRBJ1-1	TGCGCCAGCAGCTCTACAGGGGTGAACACTGAAGCTTTCTTT	CASSSTGVNTEAFF
TRBD2	TRBV9	.	TRBJ2-3	TGTGCCAGCAGCCCCCCCAGCGGGGGGGCAGATACGCAGTATTTT	CASSPPSGGADTQYF
TRBD1	TRBV6-1	.	TRBJ1-2	TGTGCCAGCAGTGAGGTCAGGGGGCCGCATGGCTACACCTTC	CASSEVRGPHGYTF
TRBD2	TRBV12-3/TRBV12-4	.	TRBJ2-1	TGTGCCAGCGGTAGCGGGACCGGAAATGAGCAGTTCTTC	CASGSGTGNEQFF
.	TRBV12-3/TRBV12-4	few	TRBJ1-1	TGTGCCAGCAGTTCCCGTCGGGGGTCGGAAGCTTTCTTT	CASSSRRGSEAFF
TRBD2	TRBV2	.	TRBJ2-1	TGTGCCACACTAGCGGGGGAGCCCTACAATGAGCAGTTCTTC	CATLAGEPYNEQFF
.	TRBV7-3	.	TRBJ2-1	TGTGCCAGCAGCGCTGACAGGAACAATGAGCAGTTCTTC	CASSADRNNEQFF
TRBD2	TRBV24-1	once	TRBJ2-1	TGTGCCACCAGTGATTCGACTAGCGAGGTGAGGAATGAGCAGTTCTTC	CATSDSTSEVRNEQFF
TRBD1	TRBV7-9	.	TRBJ1-2	TGTGCCAGCAGCGATGGGGGCAGGGGGAATGGCTACACCTTC	CASSDGGRGNGYTF
TRBD2	TRBV7-6	.	TRBJ2-1	TGTGCCAGCAGCTCTACTAGCGGGGGGTACAATGAGCAGTTCTTC	CASSSTSGGYNEQFF
.	TRBV3-1/TRBV3-2	.	TRBJ1-2	TGTGCCAGCAGCCAAGATGTCCTCTATGGCTACACCTTC	CASSQDVLYGYTF
.	TRBV11-2	.	TRBJ2-7	TGTGCCAGCAGCTTCGGGCAGGGGTCTTACGAGCAGTACTTC	CASSFGQGSYEQYF
.	TRBV5-1	.	TRBJ2-3	TGCGCCAGCAGCTTACAGGGTTCAGATACGCAGTATTTT	CASSLQGSDTQYF
TRBD1	TRBV6-5	.	TRBJ1-3	TGTGCCAGCAGAACAGGGGGCGGAAACACCATATATTTT	CASRTGGGNTIYF
TRBD1	TRBV5-1	.	TRBJ1-2	TGCGCCAGCAGCCCGGGACAGAACTATGGCTACACCTTC	CASSPGQNYGYTF
.	TRBV5-1	.	TRBJ1-3	TGCGCCAGCAGCTTGGACAGGGTCTCTGGAAACACCATATATTTT	CASSLDRVSGNTIYF
TRBD1	TRBV28	.	TRBJ2-7	TGTGCCAGCACCCTGGCTGGGACAGGGTCTTATACGCAGTACTTC	CASTLAGTGSYTQYF
TRBD1	TRBV18	.	TRBJ1-2	TGTGCCAGCTCAACCCGGACAGGTTATGGCTACACCTTC	CASSTRTGYGYTF
TRBD1	TRBV5-5	.	TRBJ2-6	TGTGCCAGCAGCTGGACAGGGGGCAGCTCGGGGGCCAACGTCCTGACTTTC	CASSWTGGSSGANVLTF
.	TRBV6-5	.	TRBJ1-6	TGTGCCAGCAACGTCGGGTCTGAATCACCCCTCCACTTT	CASNVGSESPLHF
TRBD1	TRBV7-9	.	TRBJ1-2	TGTGCCAGCAGCTTAGGGACAGGGGGCGAGTATGGCTACACCTTC	CASSLGTGGEYGYTF
TRBD2	TRBV7-3	.	TRBJ2-3	TGTGCCAGCAGCGAGACTAGCGGGGGGACAGATACGCAGTATTTT	CASSETSGGTDTQYF
TRBD1	TRBV7-8	.	TRBJ1-2	TGTGCCAGCAGCCCCCGCAGGGGGTCTAACTATGGCTACACCTTC	CASSPRRGSNYGYTF
.	TRBV9	.	TRBJ1-2	TGTGCCAGCAGCGTAGGGACAGTCTTTGAGGGCTACACCTTC	CASSVGTVFEGYTF
.	TRBV5-1	.	TRBJ2-7	TGCGCCAGCCGCTTGGGTGCCGACTTCTCCTACGAGCAGTACTTC	CASRLGADFSYEQYF
.	TRBV30	.	TRBJ2-3	TGTGCCTGGACAGGGGATAGGAGGACAGATACGCAGTATTTT	CAWTGDRRTDTQYF
.	TRBV6-5	few	TRBJ1-2	TGTGCCAGCAATGGGGGGGAGGACTATGGCTACACCTTC	CASNGGEDYGYTF
TRBD2	TRBV6-1	.	TRBJ2-1	TGTGCCAGCAATGAACGGGCCCGGGGGGAAGTCTACAATGAGCAGTTCTTC	CASNERARGEVYNEQFF
.	TRBV3-1/TRBV3-2	.	TRBJ2-7	TGTGCCAGCAGCCAACAGGGATCGGAGAACGAGCAGTACTTC	CASSQQGSENEQYF
TRBD1	TRBV5-6	.	TRBJ1-3	TGTGCCAGCAGCCAGACAGGGGGAGGAAACACCATATATTTT	CASSQTGGGNTIYF
.	TRBV12-3/TRBV12-4	once	TRBJ1-6	TGTGCCAGCAGCCCGGGGGTGACTTCACCCCTCCACTTT	CASSPGVTSPLHF
.	TRBV7-6	.	TRBJ1-4	TGTGCCAGCGGCACTACAGGGTCGGGTGAAAAACTGTTTTTT	CASGTTGSGEKLFF
TRBD1	TRBV12-5	.	TRBJ1-1	TGTGCTAGTGGTTTGAACAGGGGCGGGAACACTGAAGCTTTCTTT	CASGLNRGGNTEAFF
.	TRBV3-1/TRBV3-2	.	TRBJ1-2	TGTGCCAGCAGCCCCACGGGGAACTATGGCTACACCTTC	CASSPTGNYGYTF
TRBD1	TRBV30	.	TRBJ1-3	TGTGCCTGGGTCACCATGGGACAGGGTGCGGACACCATATATTTT	CAWVTMGQGADTIYF
.	TRBV27	.	TRBJ1-1	TGTGCCAGCAGTTTCGGGGGATTCACTGAAGCTTTCTTT	CASSFGGFTEAFF